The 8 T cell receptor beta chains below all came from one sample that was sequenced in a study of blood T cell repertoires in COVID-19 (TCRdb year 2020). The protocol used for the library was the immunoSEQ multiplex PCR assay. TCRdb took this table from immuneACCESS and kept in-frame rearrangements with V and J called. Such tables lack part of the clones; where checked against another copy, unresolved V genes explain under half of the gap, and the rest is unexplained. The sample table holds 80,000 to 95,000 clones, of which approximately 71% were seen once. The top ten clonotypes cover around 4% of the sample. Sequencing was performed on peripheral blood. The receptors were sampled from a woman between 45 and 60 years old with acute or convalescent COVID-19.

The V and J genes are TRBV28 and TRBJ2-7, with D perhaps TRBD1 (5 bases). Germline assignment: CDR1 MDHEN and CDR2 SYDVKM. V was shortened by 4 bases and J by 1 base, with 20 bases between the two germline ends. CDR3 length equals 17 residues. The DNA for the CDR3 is TGTGCCAGCAGTTCTTCAAGGGGCGATCCCGATTCCTACGAGCAGTACTTC. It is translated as CASSSSRGDPDSYEQYF.

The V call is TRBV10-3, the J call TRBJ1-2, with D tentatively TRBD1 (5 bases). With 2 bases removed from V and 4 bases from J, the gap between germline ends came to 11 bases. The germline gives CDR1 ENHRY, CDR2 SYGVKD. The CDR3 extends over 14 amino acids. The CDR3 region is CAISERQGTYGYTF. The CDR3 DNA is TGTGCCATCAGTGAGAGGCAGGGTACCTATGGCTACACCTTC.

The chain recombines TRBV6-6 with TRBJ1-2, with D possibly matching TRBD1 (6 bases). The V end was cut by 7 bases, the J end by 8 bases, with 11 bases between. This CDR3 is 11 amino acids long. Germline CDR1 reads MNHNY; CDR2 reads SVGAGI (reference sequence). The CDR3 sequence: CASTQDSGYTF. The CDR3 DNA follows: TGTGCCAGCACCCAGGACAGCGGCTACACCTTC.

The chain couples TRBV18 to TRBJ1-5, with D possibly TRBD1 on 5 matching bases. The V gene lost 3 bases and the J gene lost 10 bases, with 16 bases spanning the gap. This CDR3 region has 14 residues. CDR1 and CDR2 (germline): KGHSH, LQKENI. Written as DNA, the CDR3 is TGTGCCAGCTCACCGAGGACATACCCCAGACCCCAGCATTTT. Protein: CASSPRTYPRPQHF.

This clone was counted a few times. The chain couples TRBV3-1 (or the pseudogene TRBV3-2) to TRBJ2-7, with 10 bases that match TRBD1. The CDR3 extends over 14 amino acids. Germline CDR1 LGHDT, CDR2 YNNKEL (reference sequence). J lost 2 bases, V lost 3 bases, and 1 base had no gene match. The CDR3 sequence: CASSHGTGAYEQYF. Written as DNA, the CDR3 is TGTGCCAGCAGCCATGGGACAGGGGCCTACGAGCAGTACTTC.

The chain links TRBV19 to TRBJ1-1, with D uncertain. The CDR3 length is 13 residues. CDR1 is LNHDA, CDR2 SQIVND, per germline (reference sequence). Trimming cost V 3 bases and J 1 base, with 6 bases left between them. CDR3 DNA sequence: TGTGCCAGTAGTATGGCACGGAACACTGAAGCTTTCTTT. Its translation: CASSMARNTEAFF.

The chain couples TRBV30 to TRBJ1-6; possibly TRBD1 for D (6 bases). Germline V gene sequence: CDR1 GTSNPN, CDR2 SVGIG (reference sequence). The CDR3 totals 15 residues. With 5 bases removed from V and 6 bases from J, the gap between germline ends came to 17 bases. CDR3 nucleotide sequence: TGTGCCTGGTCCCAGTCGGACAGAACTAATTCACCCCTCCACTTT. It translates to CAWSQSDRTNSPLHF.

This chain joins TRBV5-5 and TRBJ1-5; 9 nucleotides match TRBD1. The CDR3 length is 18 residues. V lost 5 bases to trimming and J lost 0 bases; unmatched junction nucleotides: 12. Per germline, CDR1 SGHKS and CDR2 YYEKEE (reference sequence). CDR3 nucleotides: TGTGCCAGCAGTTTCGGGACAGGGTACTTCGATAGCAATCAGCCCCAGCATTTT. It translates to CASSFGTGYFDSNQPQHF.